This is a list of T cell receptor beta chains from one sample in a study of graft-versus-host responses after intestinal transplantation. Profiling relied on immunoSEQ multiplex PCR, and the TCRdb table lists in-frame clones only, not all of them. The table records tens of thousands of clones, about 95% of them present only once. Antigens of these TCRs are unknown. This material consisted of unstimulated CD4+ T cells sorted from spleen or lymph node cells, taken before transplant. The origin of the receptors is a human donor who was the organ donor for an intestinal transplant. The CDR3 runs from the conserved cysteine through the conserved F or W. A D gene is named only where the DNA matches it firmly. Clone size is given for some rows only: seen once, a few or many times, or a class if the clone is expanded.

J gene,V gene,clone size,D gene,CDR3 length,CDR3 protein,CDR3 DNA
TRBJ1-5,TRBV30,once,.,13,CALDSGGNQPQHF,TGTGCCTTGGACAGTGGGGGCAATCAGCCCCAGCATTTT
TRBJ2-3,TRBV28,.,TRBD2,15,CASSSQAGGADTQYF,TGTGCCAGCAGTTCACAAGCGGGGGGTGCAGATACGCAGTATTTT
TRBJ2-3,TRBV6-1,.,.,12,CASSDRTDTQYF,TGTGCCAGCAGTGACAGGACAGATACGCAGTATTTT
TRBJ1-6,TRBV19,.,.,15,CASSTGTDYNSPLHF,TGTGCCAGTAGTACCGGGACCGACTATAATTCACCCCTCCACTTT
TRBJ2-7,TRBV28,.,TRBD2,15,CASSSPGGTIREQYF,TGTGCCAGCAGTTCACCGGGAGGGACCATCAGGGAGCAGTACTTC
TRBJ2-5,TRBV27,.,TRBD2,16,CASSLGLAGTKETQYF,TGTGCCAGCAGTCTCGGACTAGCGGGAACCAAAGAGACCCAGTACTTC
TRBJ2-7,TRBV18,.,TRBD1,13,CASSPDRAYEQYF,TGTGCCAGCTCACCGGACAGGGCCTACGAGCAGTACTTC
TRBJ2-2,TRBV6-5,.,TRBD2,15,CASCLTSGVTGELFF,TGTGCCAGCTGTCTAACTAGCGGAGTCACCGGGGAGCTGTTTTTT
TRBJ1-2,TRBV5-4,.,TRBD1,15,CASSPDRVSNYGYTF,TGTGCCAGCAGCCCCGACAGGGTATCTAACTATGGCTACACCTTC
TRBJ1-6,TRBV10-3,.,.,17,CAISESASGGYNSPLHF,TGTGCCATCAGTGAGTCGGCCAGCGGAGGCTATAATTCACCCCTCCACTTT
TRBJ2-7,TRBV5-1,once,.,15,CASSLQTAQTDEQYF,TGCGCCAGCAGCTTACAGACGGCACAGACGGACGAGCAGTACTTC
TRBJ1-1,TRBV7-6,.,TRBD1,15,CASSLFDRGNTEAFF,TGTGCCAGCAGCTTATTTGACAGGGGGAACACTGAAGCTTTCTTT
TRBJ1-2,TRBV2,.,.,12,CASSETAYGYTF,TGTGCCAGCAGTGAGACGGCCTATGGCTACACCTTC